This TCR beta chain was sequenced during a study of cytomegalovirus exposure and HLA in healthy donors. General study findings and limits: TCR beta chain V- and J-gene trimming was linked, in a later analysis, to a missense variant in DCLRE1C.

Primers for the PCR totalled 60 Vbeta and 13 Jbeta. In the authors' workflow: In a later analysis, around 11 million of approximately 86 million unique beta chains occurred in at least two donors. Some clones are missing from TCRdb's copy, which holds only in-frame ones; the method was immunoSEQ multiplex PCR. Clone size and V and J calls were adopted from that table, with D and trimming inferred from the DNA. The data show 150,000 to 200,000 clones, with around three quarters seen just once and roughly 1.9% held by the top ten. Healthy donors of bone marrow made up the group. This clone has a handful of counts. The antigen is not known. A read error may account for a junction end that differs from germline. CDR3 length: 17 residues. Germline CDR1 reads LGHNA; CDR2 reads YNFKEQ.

The sequence was obtained from a middle-aged man in good health and CMV-seronegative. The specimen sequenced was PBMCs. The chain uses TRBV4-2 and TRBJ2-6, with D possibly matching TRBD1 (5 bases). The CDR3 DNA reads as TGTGCCAGCAGCCAAGAATTGGAAGGCTCTGGGGCCAACGGCCTGACTTTC. Its translation: CASSQELEGSGANGLTF.